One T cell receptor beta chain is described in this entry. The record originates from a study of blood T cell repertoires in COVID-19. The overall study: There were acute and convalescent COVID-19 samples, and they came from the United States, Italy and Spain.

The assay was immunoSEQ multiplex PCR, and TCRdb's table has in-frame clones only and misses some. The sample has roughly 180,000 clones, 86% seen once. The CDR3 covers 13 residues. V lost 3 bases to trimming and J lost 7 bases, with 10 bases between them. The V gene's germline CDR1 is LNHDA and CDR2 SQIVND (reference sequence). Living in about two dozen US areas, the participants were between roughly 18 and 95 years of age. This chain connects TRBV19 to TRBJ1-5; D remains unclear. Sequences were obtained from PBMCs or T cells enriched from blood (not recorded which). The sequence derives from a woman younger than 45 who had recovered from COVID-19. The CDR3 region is CASSISNRQPQHF. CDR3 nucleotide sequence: TGTGCCAGTAGTATCTCGAACCGGCAGCCCCAGCATTTT.